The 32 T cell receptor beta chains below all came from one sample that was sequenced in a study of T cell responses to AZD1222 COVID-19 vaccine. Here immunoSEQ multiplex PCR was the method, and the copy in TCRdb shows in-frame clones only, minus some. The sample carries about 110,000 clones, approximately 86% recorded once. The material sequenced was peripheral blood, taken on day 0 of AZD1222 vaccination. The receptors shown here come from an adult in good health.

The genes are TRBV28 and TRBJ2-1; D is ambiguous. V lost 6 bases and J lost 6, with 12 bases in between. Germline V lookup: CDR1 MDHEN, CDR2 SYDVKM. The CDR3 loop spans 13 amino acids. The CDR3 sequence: CASSSDFSNEQFF. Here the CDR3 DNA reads TGTGCCAGCAGCTCCGACTTCTCCAATGAGCAGTTCTTC.

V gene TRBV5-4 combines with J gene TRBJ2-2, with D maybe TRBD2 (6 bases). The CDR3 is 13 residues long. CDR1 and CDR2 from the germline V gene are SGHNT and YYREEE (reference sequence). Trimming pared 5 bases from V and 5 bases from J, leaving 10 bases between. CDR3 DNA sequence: TGTGCCAGCAGACTAGCCCTAACCGGGGAGCTGTTTTTT. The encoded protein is CASRLALTGELFF.

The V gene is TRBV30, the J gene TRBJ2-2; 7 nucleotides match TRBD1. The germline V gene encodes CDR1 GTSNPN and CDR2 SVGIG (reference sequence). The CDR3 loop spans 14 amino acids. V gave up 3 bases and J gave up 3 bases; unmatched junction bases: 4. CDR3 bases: TGTGCCTGGAGACAGGGGATGGACACCGGGGAGCTGTTTTTT. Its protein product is CAWRQGMDTGELFF. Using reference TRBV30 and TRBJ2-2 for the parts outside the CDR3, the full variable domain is SQTIHQWPATLVQPVGSPLSLECTVEGTSNPNLYWYRQAAGRGLQLLFYSVGIGQISSEVPQNLSASRPQDRQFILSSKKLLLSDSGFYLCAWRQGMDTGELFFGEGSRLTVL.

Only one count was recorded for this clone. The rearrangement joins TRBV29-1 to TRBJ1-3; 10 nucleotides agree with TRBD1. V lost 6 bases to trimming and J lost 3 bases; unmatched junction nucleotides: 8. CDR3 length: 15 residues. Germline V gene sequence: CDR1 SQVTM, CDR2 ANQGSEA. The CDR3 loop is CSVHRQGARGNTIYF. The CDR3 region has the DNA TGCAGCGTACACAGACAGGGGGCGCGTGGAAACACCATATATTTT.

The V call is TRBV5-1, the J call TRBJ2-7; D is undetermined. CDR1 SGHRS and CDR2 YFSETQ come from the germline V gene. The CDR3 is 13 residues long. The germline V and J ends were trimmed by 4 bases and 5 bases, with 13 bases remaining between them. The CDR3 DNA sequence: TGCGCCAGCAGCCCTTCCGACGGCCACGAGCAGTACTTC. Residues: CASSPSDGHEQYF.

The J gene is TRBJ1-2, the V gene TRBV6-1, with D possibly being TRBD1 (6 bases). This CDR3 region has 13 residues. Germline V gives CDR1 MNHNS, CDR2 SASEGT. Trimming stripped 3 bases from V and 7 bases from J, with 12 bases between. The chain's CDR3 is CASSDRTAGGYTF. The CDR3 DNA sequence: TGTGCCAGCAGTGACCGGACAGCCGGTGGCTACACCTTC.

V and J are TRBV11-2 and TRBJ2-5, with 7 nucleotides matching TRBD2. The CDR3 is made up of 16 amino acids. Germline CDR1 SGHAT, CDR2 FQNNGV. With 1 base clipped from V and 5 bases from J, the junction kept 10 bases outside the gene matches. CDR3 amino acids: CASSLVGSSGGETQYF. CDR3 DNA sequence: TGTGCCAGCAGCTTAGTAGGCTCTAGCGGCGGCGAGACCCAGTACTTC.

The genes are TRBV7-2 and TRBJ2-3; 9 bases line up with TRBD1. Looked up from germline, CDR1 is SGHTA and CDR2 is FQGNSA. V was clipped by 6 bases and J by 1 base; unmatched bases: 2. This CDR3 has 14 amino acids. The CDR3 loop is CASRGQGRTDTQYF. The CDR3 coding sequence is TGTGCCAGCAGGGGACAGGGACGCACAGATACGCAGTATTTT. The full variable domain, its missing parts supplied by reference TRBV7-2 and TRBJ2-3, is GAGVSQSPSNKVTEKGKDVELRCDPISGHTALYWYRQSLGQGLEFLIYFQGNSAPDKSGLPSDRFSAERTGGSVSTLTIQRTQQEDSAVYLCASRGQGRTDTQYFGPGTRLTVL.

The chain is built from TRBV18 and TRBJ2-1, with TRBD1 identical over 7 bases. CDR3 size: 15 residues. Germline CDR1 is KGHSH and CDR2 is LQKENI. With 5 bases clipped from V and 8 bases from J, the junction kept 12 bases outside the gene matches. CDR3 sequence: CASSARQGSEDEQFF. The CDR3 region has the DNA TGTGCCAGCTCAGCAAGACAGGGAAGTGAAGATGAGCAGTTCTTC.

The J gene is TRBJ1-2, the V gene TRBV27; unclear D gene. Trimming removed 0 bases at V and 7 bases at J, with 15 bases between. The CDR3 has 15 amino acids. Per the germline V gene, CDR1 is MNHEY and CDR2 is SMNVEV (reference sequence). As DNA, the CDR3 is TGTGCCAGCAGTTTATCCCCAGAGCTAAGGAGTGGCTACACCTTC. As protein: CASSLSPELRSGYTF.

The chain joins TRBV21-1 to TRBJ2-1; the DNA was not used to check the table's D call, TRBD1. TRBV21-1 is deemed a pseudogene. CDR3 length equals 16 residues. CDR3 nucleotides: TGTGCCAGCAGCCCCCACAGGGACAGAAGAGTCGATGAGCAGTTCTTC. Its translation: CASSPHRDRRVDEQFF.

The CDR3 protein is CASSQGQQFTEAFF. In DNA, the CDR3 is TGTGCCAGCAGCCAAGGACAGCAGTTCACTGAAGCTTTCTTT. This rearrangement joins TRBV3-1 (or the pseudogene TRBV3-2) to TRBJ1-1; weak D call: TRBD1 (5 bases). V was trimmed by 1 base and J by 4 bases, leaving 10 bases between them. From germline, CDR1 is LGHDT and CDR2 YNNKEL (reference sequence). The CDR3 runs to 14 residues.

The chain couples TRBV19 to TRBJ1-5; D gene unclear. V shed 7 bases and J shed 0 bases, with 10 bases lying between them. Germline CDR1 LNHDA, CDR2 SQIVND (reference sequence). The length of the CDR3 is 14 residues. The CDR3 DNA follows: TGTGCCAGTACCGAGAGGTATAGCAATCAGCCCCAGCATTTT. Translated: CASTERYSNQPQHF.

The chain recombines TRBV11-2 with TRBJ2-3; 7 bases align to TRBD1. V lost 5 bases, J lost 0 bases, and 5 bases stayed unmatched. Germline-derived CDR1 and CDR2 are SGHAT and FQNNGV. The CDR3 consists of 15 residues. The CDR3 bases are TGTGCCAGCAGCGACTACAGGGGCAGCACAGATACGCAGTATTTT. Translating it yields CASSDYRGSTDTQYF.

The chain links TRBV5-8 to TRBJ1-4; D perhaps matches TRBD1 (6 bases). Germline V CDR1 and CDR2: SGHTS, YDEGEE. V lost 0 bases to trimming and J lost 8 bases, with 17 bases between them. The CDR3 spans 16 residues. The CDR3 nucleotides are TGTGCCAGCAGCTTGGGCACAGGGTTCGGGGTCGAAAAACTGTTTTTT. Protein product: CASSLGTGFGVEKLFF.

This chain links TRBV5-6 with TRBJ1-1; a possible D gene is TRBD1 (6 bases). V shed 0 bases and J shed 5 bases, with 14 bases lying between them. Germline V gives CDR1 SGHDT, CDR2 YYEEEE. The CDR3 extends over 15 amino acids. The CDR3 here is CASSLDRVTLTEAFF. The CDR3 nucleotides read TGTGCCAGCAGCTTGGACAGGGTCACGCTGACTGAAGCTTTCTTT.

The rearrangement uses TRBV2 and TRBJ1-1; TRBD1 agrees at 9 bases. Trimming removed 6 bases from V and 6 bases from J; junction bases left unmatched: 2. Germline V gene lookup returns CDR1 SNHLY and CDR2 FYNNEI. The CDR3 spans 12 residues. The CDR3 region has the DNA TGTGCCAGCAGCGGGACAGGGTCTGAAGCTTTCTTT. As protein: CASSGTGSEAFF.

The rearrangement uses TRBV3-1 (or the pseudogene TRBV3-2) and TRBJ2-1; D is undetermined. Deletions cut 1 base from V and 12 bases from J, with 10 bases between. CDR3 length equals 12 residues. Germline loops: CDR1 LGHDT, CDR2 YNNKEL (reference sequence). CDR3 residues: CASSQVSARQFF. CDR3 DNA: TGTGCCAGCAGCCAAGTCTCAGCCAGGCAGTTCTTC.

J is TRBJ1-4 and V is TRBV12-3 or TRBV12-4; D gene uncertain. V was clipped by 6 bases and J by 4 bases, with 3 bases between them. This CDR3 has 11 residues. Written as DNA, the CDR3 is TGTGCCAGCAGCCGTAATGAAAAACTGTTTTTT. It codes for CASSRNEKLFF.

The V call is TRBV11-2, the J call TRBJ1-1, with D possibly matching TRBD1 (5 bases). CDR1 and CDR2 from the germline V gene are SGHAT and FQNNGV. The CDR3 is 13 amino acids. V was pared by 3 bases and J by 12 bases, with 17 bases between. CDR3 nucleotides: TGTGCCAGCAGCTTGGGGGAGATTCAGGGCTCTTTCTTT. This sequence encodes CASSLGEIQGSFF.

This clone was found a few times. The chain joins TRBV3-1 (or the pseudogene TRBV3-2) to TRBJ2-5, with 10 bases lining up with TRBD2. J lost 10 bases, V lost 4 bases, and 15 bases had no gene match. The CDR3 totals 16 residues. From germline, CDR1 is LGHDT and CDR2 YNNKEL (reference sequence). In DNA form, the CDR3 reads TGTGCCAGCAGCCCCGAAAAGCGGGGGGGCCTCTCGGTCCAGTACTTC. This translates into CASSPEKRGGLSVQYF.

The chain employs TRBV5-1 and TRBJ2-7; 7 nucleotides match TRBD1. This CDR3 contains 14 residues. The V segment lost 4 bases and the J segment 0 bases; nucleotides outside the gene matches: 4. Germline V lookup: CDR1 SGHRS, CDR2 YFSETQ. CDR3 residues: CASSKGQSSYEQYF. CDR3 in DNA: TGCGCCAGCAGCAAGGGACAGAGCTCCTACGAGCAGTACTTC.

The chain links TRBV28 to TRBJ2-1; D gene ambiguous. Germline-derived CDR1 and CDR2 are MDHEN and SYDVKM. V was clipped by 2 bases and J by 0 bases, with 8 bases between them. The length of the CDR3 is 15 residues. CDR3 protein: CASSLHPSSYNEQFF. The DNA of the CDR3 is TGTGCCAGCAGTTTACATCCTAGCTCCTACAATGAGCAGTTCTTC.

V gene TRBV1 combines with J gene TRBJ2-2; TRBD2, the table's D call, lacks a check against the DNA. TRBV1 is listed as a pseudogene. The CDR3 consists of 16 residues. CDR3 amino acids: CTSTRLEQTNTGELFF. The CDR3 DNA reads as TGCACCAGCACCCGATTGGAGCAGACGAACACCGGGGAGCTGTTTTTT.

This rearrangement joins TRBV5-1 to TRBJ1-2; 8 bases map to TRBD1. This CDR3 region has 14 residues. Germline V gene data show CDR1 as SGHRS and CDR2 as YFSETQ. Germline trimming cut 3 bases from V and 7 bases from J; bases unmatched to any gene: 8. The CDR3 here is CASSSTGVTFGYTF. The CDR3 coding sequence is TGCGCCAGCAGCTCGACAGGGGTAACTTTTGGCTACACCTTC.

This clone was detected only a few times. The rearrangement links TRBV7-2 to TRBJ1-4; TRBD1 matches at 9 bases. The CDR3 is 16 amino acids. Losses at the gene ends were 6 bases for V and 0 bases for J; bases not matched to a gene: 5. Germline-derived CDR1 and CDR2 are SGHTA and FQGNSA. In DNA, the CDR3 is TGTGCCAGCAGACGGGACAGGGATGCAACTAATGAAAAACTGTTTTTT. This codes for CASRRDRDATNEKLFF.

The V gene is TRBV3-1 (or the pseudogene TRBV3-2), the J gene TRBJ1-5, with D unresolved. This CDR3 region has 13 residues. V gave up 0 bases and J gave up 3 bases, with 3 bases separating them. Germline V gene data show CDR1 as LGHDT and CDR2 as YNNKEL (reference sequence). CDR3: CASSQEPNQPQHF. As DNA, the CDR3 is TGTGCCAGCAGCCAAGAGCCCAATCAGCCCCAGCATTTT.

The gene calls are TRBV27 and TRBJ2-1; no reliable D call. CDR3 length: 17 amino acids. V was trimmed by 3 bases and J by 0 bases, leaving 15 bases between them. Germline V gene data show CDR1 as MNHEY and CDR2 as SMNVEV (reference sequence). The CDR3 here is CASSFQPPGSSYNEQFF. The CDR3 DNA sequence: TGTGCCAGCAGTTTCCAACCGCCGGGCAGCTCCTACAATGAGCAGTTCTTC.

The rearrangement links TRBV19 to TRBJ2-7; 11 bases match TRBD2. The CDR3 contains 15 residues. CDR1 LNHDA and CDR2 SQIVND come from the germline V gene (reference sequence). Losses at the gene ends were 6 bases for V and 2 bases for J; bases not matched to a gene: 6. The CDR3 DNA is TGTGCCAGTAGCCTAGCGGGGGGTCCTCCCTACGAGCAGTACTTC. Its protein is CASSLAGGPPYEQYF.

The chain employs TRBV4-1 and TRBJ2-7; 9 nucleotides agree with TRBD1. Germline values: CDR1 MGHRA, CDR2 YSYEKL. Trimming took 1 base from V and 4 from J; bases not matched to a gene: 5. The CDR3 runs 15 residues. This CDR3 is CASSQADRGVYEQYF. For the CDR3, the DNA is TGCGCCAGCAGCCAAGCCGACAGGGGGGTGTACGAGCAGTACTTC.

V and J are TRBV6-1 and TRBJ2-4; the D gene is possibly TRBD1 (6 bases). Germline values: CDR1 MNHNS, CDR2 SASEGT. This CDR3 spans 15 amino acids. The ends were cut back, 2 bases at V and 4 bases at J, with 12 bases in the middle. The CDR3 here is CASSEPGQPKNIQYF. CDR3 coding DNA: TGTGCCAGCAGTGAACCGGGACAACCAAAAAACATTCAGTACTTC.

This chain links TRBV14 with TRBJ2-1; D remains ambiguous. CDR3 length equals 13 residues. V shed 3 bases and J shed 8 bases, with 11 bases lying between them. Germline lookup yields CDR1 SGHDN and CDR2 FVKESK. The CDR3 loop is CASSHGIRDEQFF. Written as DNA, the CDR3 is TGTGCCAGCAGCCATGGGATTCGCGATGAGCAGTTCTTC.